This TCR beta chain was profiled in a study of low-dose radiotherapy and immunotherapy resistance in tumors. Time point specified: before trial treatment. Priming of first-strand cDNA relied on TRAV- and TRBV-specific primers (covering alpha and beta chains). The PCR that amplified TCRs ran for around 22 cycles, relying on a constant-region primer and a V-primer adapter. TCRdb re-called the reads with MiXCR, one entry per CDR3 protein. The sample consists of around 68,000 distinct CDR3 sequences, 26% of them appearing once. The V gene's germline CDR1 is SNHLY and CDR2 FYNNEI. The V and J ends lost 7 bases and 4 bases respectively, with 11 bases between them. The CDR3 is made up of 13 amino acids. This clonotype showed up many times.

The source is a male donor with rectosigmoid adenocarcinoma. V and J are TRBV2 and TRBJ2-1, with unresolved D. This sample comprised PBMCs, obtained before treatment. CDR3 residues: CASKGGGYNEQFF. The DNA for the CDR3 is TGTGCCAGCAAGGGTGGCGGTTACAATGAGCAGTTCTTC. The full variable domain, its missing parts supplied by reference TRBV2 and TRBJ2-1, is EPEVTQTPSHQVTQMGQEVILRCVPISNHLYFYWYRQILGQKVEFLVSFYNNEISEKSEIFDDQFSVERPDGSNFTLKIRSTKLEDSAMYFCASKGGGYNEQFFGPGTRLTVL.